Sequencing of this T cell receptor (beta chain) was carried out in a study of blood T cell repertoires in COVID-19. In the study overall: COVID-19 samples collected from the United States, Italy and Spain covered acute and convalescent phases.

Original handling: From reference gene primer amplification, estimates of nucleated cell counts were derived. Assay: immunoSEQ multiplex PCR; the TCRdb copy retains only in-frame clones and omits some. V, J and clone size are those of that table, while D and trimming were read from the DNA. This sample yields 120,000 to 150,000 clones, of which about 81% are seen a single time; approximately 4.1% belongs to the top ten. CDR3 length: 14 residues. CDR1 and CDR2 from the germline V gene are SGHRS and YFSETQ. V was trimmed by 4 bases and J by 7 bases, leaving 17 bases between them. The chain carries TRBV5-1 and TRBJ1-1; TRBD1 is a possible D gene (5 bases). The sequencing input was peripheral blood. This clonotype was obtained from a woman at least 80 years old with acute or convalescent COVID-19. The CDR3 sequence is CASSLTPDSREAFF. The CDR3 nucleotides are TGCGCCAGCAGCCTTACCCCCGACAGCCGTGAAGCTTTCTTT.